This TCR beta chain was identified during a study of identical twins. TCRdb reanalysed the 5' RACE reads using MiXCR and keeps one entry per CDR3 protein. Altogether roughly 500,000 distinct CDR3 sequences are present, around 20% being singletons, with the ten largest covering around 0.91%. Of note for this clonotype: Its cognate antigen is unknown.

The germline V gene has CDR1 SGDLS and CDR2 YYNGEE. This CDR3 comprises 15 residues. V was trimmed by 3 bases and J by 1 base, leaving 12 bases between them. Study-wide results and caveats: Sequences that were beta out-of-frame showed weaker excess twin sharing.

The sample also formed part of further work on T cells expressing NK-cell markers.

The source material was CD4+ T cells sorted from blood. The chain recombines TRBV9 with TRBJ2-3; maybe TRBD2 (7 bases). The receptor comes from a woman between 18 and 29 years old in good health. Here the CDR3 DNA reads TGTGCCAGCAGCGCCCGGGGGGCACGCACAGATACGCAGTATTTT. It codes for CASSARGARTDTQYF.